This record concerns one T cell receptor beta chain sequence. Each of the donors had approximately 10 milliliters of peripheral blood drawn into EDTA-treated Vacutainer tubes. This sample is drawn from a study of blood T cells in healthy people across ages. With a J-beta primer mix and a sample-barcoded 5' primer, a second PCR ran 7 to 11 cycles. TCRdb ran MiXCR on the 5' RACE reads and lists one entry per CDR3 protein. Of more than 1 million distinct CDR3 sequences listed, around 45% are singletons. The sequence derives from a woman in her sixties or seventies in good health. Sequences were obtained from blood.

CDR3 nucleotides: TGTGCCACCAGCAGAGAGGCGGGACAGACCTACGAGCAGTACTTC. It yields the protein CATSREAGQTYEQYF. V is TRBV15 and J is TRBJ2-7; the D gene is possibly TRBD1 (7 bases). V dropped 0 bases and J dropped 2 bases, with 11 bases sitting between them. CDR3 length: 15 residues. Germline V CDR1 and CDR2: LNHNV, YYDKDF (reference sequence).